This entry lists 8 T cell receptor beta chains sequenced from one sample in a study of cytomegalovirus exposure and HLA in healthy donors. Primers for the PCR totalled 60 Vbeta and 13 Jbeta. Libraries were prepared by immunoSEQ multiplex PCR; TCRdb keeps only in-frame clonotypes and omits some of them. The sample includes 100,000 to 150,000 clones, approximately 80% seen only once; the top ten take almost 6%. Sequencing was carried out using PBMCs. The receptor set was obtained from a woman aged 40 to 55 in good health and CMV-seropositive.

This sequence joins TRBV5-4 and TRBJ1-1, with D possibly being TRBD1 (6 bases). V shed 4 bases and J shed 0 bases, with 13 bases lying between them. Germline V CDR1 and CDR2: SGHNT, YYREEE (reference sequence). The CDR3 loop spans 15 amino acids. DNA of the CDR3: TGTGCCAGCAGCGCATCGACAGGAGTGAACACTGAAGCTTTCTTT. Encoded protein: CASSASTGVNTEAFF.

The rearrangement links TRBV4-1 to TRBJ1-4, with a weak D call TRBD1 (6 bases). Germline loops: CDR1 MGHRA, CDR2 YSYEKL. The CDR3 runs 18 residues. V was pared by 0 bases and J by 2 bases, with 16 bases between. CDR3 sequence: CASSQEGAGAGTNEKLFF. CDR3 bases: TGCGCCAGCAGCCAAGAGGGGGCAGGGGCAGGGACTAATGAAAAACTGTTTTTT.

This clone was seen only a few times. The J gene is TRBJ2-7, the V gene TRBV28; 12 bases fit TRBD1. This CDR3 spans 13 amino acids. Unmatched junction bases numbered 6, after V lost 8 bases and J lost 7 bases. Looked up from germline, CDR1 is MDHEN and CDR2 is SYDVKM. The CDR3 protein is CASWDRGRGEQYF. CDR3 in DNA: TGTGCCAGCTGGGACAGGGGGCGGGGGGAGCAGTACTTC.

The rearrangement links TRBV4-3 to TRBJ2-1, with 8 positions matching TRBD2. CDR1 is LGHNA, CDR2 YSLEER, per germline. This CDR3 contains 20 residues. The V gene end was trimmed by 0 bases and the J gene end by 3 bases; junction bases not matched to a gene: 16. The CDR3, as DNA: TGCGCCAGCAGCCAAGATTCTTCGTCGGAAGCGGGAGAATTCTACAATGAGCAGTTCTTC. Translating it yields CASSQDSSSEAGEFYNEQFF.

The chain has TRBV7-9 and TRBJ2-1, with a possible D match to TRBD1 (6 bases). Germline values: CDR1 SEHNR, CDR2 FQNEAQ (reference sequence). The CDR3 has 15 amino acids. V was cut by 4 bases and J by 3 bases, with 13 bases left in between. CDR3 amino acids: CASSSNRALYNEQFF. The DNA for the CDR3 is TGTGCCAGCAGCTCGAACAGGGCCCTCTACAATGAGCAGTTCTTC.

The chain couples TRBV6-4 to TRBJ1-2; 9 positions match TRBD1. The length of the CDR3 is 15 residues. The V and J ends lost 3 bases and 2 bases, in that order; junction bases with no gene match: 4. The germline gives CDR1 MRHNA, CDR2 SNTAGT. CDR3 DNA sequence: TGTGCCAGCAGTGAGGGCACAGGGGGCAACTATGGCTACACCTTC. Protein sequence: CASSEGTGGNYGYTF.

This clone was observed once. The rearrangement links TRBV5-4 to TRBJ2-3, with 9 bases identical to TRBD2. Germline CDR1 reads SGHNT; CDR2 reads YYREEE (reference sequence). The V segment lost 4 bases and the J segment 6 bases; nucleotides outside the gene matches: 24. This CDR3 comprises 20 residues. The CDR3, as DNA: TGTGCCAGCAGCCCTCGAGGTGGCGGGGGGGTCCATAGAGTCGGGGATACGCAGTATTTT. Translating gives CASSPRGGGGVHRVGDTQYF.

The chain combines TRBV5-4 with TRBJ2-2, with 8 nucleotides matching TRBD2. V lost 4 bases and J lost 8; bases outside the gene matches: 10. The CDR3 loop spans 15 amino acids. CDR1 is SGHNT, CDR2 YYREEE, per germline (reference sequence). The CDR3 DNA follows: TGTGCCAGCAGCCCCTGGACTAGCCCTCAAGGGGAGCTGTTTTTT. It codes for CASSPWTSPQGELFF.